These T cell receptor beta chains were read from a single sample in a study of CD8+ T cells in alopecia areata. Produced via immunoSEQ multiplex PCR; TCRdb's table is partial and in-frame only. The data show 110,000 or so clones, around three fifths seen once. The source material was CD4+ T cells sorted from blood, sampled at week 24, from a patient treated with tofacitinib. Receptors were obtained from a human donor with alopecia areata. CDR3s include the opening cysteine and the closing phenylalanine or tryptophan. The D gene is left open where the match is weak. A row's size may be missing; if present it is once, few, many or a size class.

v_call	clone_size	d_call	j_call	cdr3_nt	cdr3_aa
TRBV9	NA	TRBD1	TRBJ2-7	TGTGCCAGCAGCGCGACAGGGGGCATCTACGAGCAGTACTTC	CASSATGGIYEQYF
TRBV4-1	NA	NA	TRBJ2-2	TGCGCCAGCAGCCAAGAGAGGGTCAGGATAAACACCGGGGAGCTGTTTTTT	CASSQERVRINTGELFF
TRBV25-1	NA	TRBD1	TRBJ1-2	TGTGCCAGCAGTGCCCCGACAGTTCAGGGGGGTGGCTACACCTTC	CASSAPTVQGGGYTF
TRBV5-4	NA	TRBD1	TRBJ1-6	TGTGCCAGCAGCTCTTACCCAGGGACAGGGGGCAACTCACCCCTCCACTTT	CASSSYPGTGGNSPLHF
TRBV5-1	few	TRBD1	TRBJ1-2	TGCGCCAGCAGCTTGGGGACAGGGGAGAGCTATGGCTACACCTTC	CASSLGTGESYGYTF
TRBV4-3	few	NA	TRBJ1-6	TGCGCCAGCAGCCAAGACCCCCAGGGGAATTCACCCCTCCACTTT	CASSQDPQGNSPLHF
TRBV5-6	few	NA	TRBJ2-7	TGTGCCAGCAGCTTAGCGGTGACCTACGAGCAGTACTTC	CASSLAVTYEQYF
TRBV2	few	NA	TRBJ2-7	TGTGCCAGCAGTGAGGGCAGGGGAGACGAGCAGTACTTC	CASSEGRGDEQYF
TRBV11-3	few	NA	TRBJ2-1	TGTGCCAGCAGTCAACAGGGAAAGCAGTTCTTC	CASSQQGKQFF
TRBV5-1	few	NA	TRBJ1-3	TGCGCCAGCAGCCTGGGCCCTGGGACCCGCGAAAACACCATATATTTT	CASSLGPGTRENTIYF
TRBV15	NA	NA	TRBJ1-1	TGTGCCACCAGCAGAGATCGCGGTATCTCCACTGAAGCTTTCTTT	CATSRDRGISTEAFF
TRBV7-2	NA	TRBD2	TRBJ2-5	TGTGCCAGCAGCTTTGGCGGGGGAGGGGAGACCCAGTACTTC	CASSFGGGGETQYF
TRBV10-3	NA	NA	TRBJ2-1	TGTGCCATCAGTGGAGCGGCGAGCTCCTACAATGAGCAGTTCTTC	CAISGAASSYNEQFF
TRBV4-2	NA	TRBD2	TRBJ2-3	TGTGCCAGCAGCCCACGGGGGGGCGTGCCCACAGATACGCAGTATTTT	CASSPRGGVPTDTQYF
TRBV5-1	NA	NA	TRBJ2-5	TGCGCCAGCAGCGCGCCTAAGGATAGCGGACAAGAGACCCAGTACTTC	CASSAPKDSGQETQYF
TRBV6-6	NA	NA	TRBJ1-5	TGTGCCAGCAGTCCTCCGGGGAATCAGCCCCAGCATTTT	CASSPPGNQPQHF
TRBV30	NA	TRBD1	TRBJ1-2	TGTGCCTGGAGTACCCAACAGGGGGCGGGTGGCTACACCTTC	CAWSTQQGAGGYTF
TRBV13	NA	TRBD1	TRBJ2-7	TGTGCCAGCAGCTTCAACAGGGGCTACGAGCAGTACTTC	CASSFNRGYEQYF
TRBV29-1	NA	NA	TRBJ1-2	TGCAGCGCAGGGGATGACTATGGCTACACCTTC	CSAGDDYGYTF
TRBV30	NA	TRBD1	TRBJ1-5	TGTGCCTGGAGTAAGGGGACAGCCGGCAATCAGCCCCAGCATTTT	CAWSKGTAGNQPQHF
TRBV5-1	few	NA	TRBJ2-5	TGCGCCAGCAGCCGATTAGCCCGTCAGACGGGACGCCAAGAGACCCAGTACTTC	CASSRLARQTGRQETQYF
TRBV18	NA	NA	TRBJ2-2	TGTGCCAGCTCACCAGGATCCGGGGAGCTGTTTTTT	CASSPGSGELFF
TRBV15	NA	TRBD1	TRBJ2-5	TGTGCCACCAGCAACCGACAGGGTGAGACCCAGTACTTC	CATSNRQGETQYF
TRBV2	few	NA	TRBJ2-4	TGTGCCAGCGGTCCCAAAAACATTCAGTACTTC	CASGPKNIQYF
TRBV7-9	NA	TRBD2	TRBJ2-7	TGTGCCAGCAGCTCCACGGGACTAGCCCACGAGCAGTACTTC	CASSSTGLAHEQYF
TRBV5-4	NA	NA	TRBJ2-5	TGTGCCAGCAGCCCTTATGGAGAGACCCAGTACTTC	CASSPYGETQYF
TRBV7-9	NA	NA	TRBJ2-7	TGTGCCAGCAGCTTAAGGGAAGGCTACGAGCAGTACTTC	CASSLREGYEQYF
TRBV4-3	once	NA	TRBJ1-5	TGCGCCAGCAGCCTCCGGCCCCAGCATTTT	CASSLRPQHF
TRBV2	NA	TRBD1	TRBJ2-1	TGTGCCAGCAGTTACAGGGGGACCACGAACAATGAGCAGTTCTTC	CASSYRGTTNNEQFF
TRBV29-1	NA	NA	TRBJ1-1	TGCAGCGTTCAGGACACGAACACTGAAGCTTTCTTT	CSVQDTNTEAFF
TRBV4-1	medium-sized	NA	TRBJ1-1	TGCGCCAGCAGCCCACGTTCTGCTTTGTTCCGGGGGCTGAACACTGAAGCTTTCTTT	CASSPRSALFRGLNTEAFF
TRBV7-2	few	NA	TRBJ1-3	TGTGCCAGCAGCTTATCGGGGTTAGCTGGAAACACCATATATTTT	CASSLSGLAGNTIYF
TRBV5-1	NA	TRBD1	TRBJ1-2	TGCGCCAGCAGCTTGTCAGGGGGCGCGGCCTATGGCTACACCTTC	CASSLSGGAAYGYTF
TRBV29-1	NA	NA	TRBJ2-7	TGCAGCGTTGACAACAGCTACGAGCAGTACTTC	CSVDNSYEQYF
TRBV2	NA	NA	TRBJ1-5	TGTGCCAGCAGTGAAGCGCTGGGGCGGAGCTATGCCCAGCATTTT	CASSEALGRSYAQHF
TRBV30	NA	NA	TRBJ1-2	TGTGCCTGGAACTTCGCTAACTATGGCTACACCTTC	CAWNFANYGYTF
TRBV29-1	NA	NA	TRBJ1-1	TGCAGCGGGGGTAACACTGAAGCTTTCTTT	CSGGNTEAFF
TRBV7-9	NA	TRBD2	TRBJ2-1	TGTGCCAGCAGCTTAGATGGGACTAGAGGTATGGAGCAGTTCTTC	CASSLDGTRGMEQFF
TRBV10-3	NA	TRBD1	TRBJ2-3	TGTGCCACCGTGCGAGACAGGGCCCACACAGATACGCAGTATTTT	CATVRDRAHTDTQYF
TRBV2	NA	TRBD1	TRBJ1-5	TGTGCCACGGACGAGCAGGGGGCAGGACAGCCCCAGCATTTT	CATDEQGAGQPQHF
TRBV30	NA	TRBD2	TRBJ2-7	TGTGCCGGACGAGCGGGGGGGCTCTCCTACGAGCAGTACTTC	CAGRAGGLSYEQYF
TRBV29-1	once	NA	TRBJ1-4	TGCAGCGTCCAGACCCCGAGAGGGGAAAAACTGTTTTTT	CSVQTPRGEKLFF
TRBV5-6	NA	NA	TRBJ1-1	TGTGCCAGCAGCTCTGCCACCCACGAAGCTTTCTTT	CASSSATHEAFF
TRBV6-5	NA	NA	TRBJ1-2	TGTGCCAGCAGCCCCGAGGGTAACTATGGCTACACCTTC	CASSPEGNYGYTF
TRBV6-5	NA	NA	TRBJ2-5	TGTGCCAGTTCCGACAGTCAAGAGACCCAGTACTTC	CASSDSQETQYF
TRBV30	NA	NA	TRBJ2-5	TGTGCCCGGGGAAACTGGGGGGACCAAGAGACCCAGTACTTC	CARGNWGDQETQYF
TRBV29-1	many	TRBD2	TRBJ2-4	TGCAGCGTCGTAGCGGGGGCTTTGAAAAACATTCAGTACTTC	CSVVAGALKNIQYF
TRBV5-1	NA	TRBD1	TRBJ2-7	TGCGCCAGCAGCACGGGACAGGGGAATAAGTACTTC	CASSTGQGNKYF
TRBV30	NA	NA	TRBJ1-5	TGTGCCTGGAGAGACAGTAGCAATCAGCCCCAGCATTTT	CAWRDSSNQPQHF
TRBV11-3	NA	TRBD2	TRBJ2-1	TGTGCCAGCAGCCCCCGGACTAGCGGGGGGGAGAATGAGCAGTTCTTC	CASSPRTSGGENEQFF